Presented here are 20 T cell receptor beta chains from one specimen sequenced in a study of T cell responses to AZD1222 COVID-19 vaccine. Data came from immunoSEQ multiplex PCR; TCRdb stores just in-frame clones and leaves some out. The table includes about 77,000 clones, about 92% detected once. Sequencing used peripheral blood, obtained 28 days after the second AZD1222 dose. The receptors derive from an adult who received the AZD1222 COVID-19 vaccine.

The chain carries TRBV21-1 and TRBJ2-3; TRBD1, the table's D call, lacks a check against the DNA. TRBV21-1 is flagged as a pseudogene. There are 17 residues in the CDR3. The CDR3 is CASSNGPGTGEGDTQYF. CDR3 in DNA: TGTGCCAGCAGCAATGGCCCGGGGACAGGGGAGGGAGATACGCAGTATTTT.

This sequence joins TRBV9 and TRBJ2-5; D is perhaps TRBD1 or TRBD2 (7 bases each). The CDR3 has 16 amino acids. The germline V gene encodes CDR1 SGDLS and CDR2 YYNGEE. V was shortened by 0 bases and J by 2 bases, with 14 bases between the two germline ends. The CDR3 DNA follows: TGTGCCAGCAGCGTAGAGGGGGCTAGCGGACAAGAGACCCAGTACTTC. It yields the protein CASSVEGASGQETQYF. Full variable domain (rest looked up from reference TRBV9 and TRBJ2-5): DSGVTQTPKHLITATGQRVTLRCSPRSGDLSVYWYQQSLDQGLQFLIQYYNGEERAKGNILERFSAQQFPDLHSELNLSSLELGDSALYFCASSVEGASGQETQYFGPGTRLLVL.

The chain is built from TRBV3-1 (or the pseudogene TRBV3-2) and TRBJ2-2, with TRBD2 identical over 13 bases. CDR3 size: 16 residues. Germline CDR1 reads LGHDT; CDR2 reads YNNKEL (reference sequence). V was clipped by 4 bases and J by 7 bases; unmatched bases: 6. Written as DNA, the CDR3 is TGTGCCAGCAGCCGCTGGACTAGCGGGAGTGGCGGGGAGCTGTTTTTT. Encoded protein: CASSRWTSGSGGELFF.

The chain is built from TRBV5-1 and TRBJ2-1; D is tentatively TRBD1 or TRBD2 (5 bases each). V lost 2 bases, J lost 5 bases, and 14 bases lay in between. Germline CDR1 SGHRS, CDR2 YFSETQ. This CDR3 is 15 amino acids long. This chain's CDR3 is CASSFGPRGDNEQFF. DNA for the CDR3: TGCGCCAGCAGCTTCGGACCACGGGGCGACAATGAGCAGTTCTTC.

The V call is TRBV19, the J call TRBJ2-1; no firm D call. The germline V gene has CDR1 LNHDA and CDR2 SQIVND (reference sequence). The CDR3 runs 14 residues. Trimming took 5 bases from V and 4 from J, leaving 12 bases between them. CDR3 sequence reads: CASSLQTNYNEQFF. The CDR3 nucleotides read TGTGCCAGTAGTCTACAGACGAATTACAATGAGCAGTTCTTC.

The chain uses TRBV15 and TRBJ1-1; perhaps TRBD1 as D (5 bases). Between the trimmed V and J ends, which lost 0 bases and 0 bases, there was a span of 11 bases. Per germline, CDR1 LNHNV and CDR2 YYDKDF (reference sequence). CDR3 length: 16 amino acids. CDR3 sequence reads: CATSRDPSGMNTEAFF. CDR3 in DNA: TGTGCCACCAGCAGAGATCCGTCAGGGATGAACACTGAAGCTTTCTTT.

The V call is TRBV20-1, the J call TRBJ1-5; D is possibly TRBD1 (5 bases). Trimming shortened V by 3 bases and J by 3 bases, and 12 bases separated the two germline ends. The CDR3 is 14 amino acids. Germline V gene sequence: CDR1 DFQATT, CDR2 SNEGSKA (reference sequence). CDR3 amino acids: CSASRGGANQPQHF. DNA of the CDR3: TGCAGTGCTAGTCGTGGTGGGGCCAATCAGCCCCAGCATTTT.

This rearrangement joins TRBV11-3 to TRBJ2-1; 9 bases are shared with TRBD1. The CDR3 is 15 residues long. V was pared by 5 bases and J by 4 bases, with 6 bases of the junction left unmatched. The germline V gene encodes CDR1 SGHNT and CDR2 YENEEA. CDR3 bases: TGTGCCAGCAGCCGACAGGGGGAGGTTTACAATGAGCAGTTCTTC. Protein: CASSRQGEVYNEQFF. Using reference TRBV11-3 and TRBJ2-1 for the parts outside the CDR3, the full variable domain is EAGVVQSPRYKIIEKKQPVAFWCNPISGHNTLYWYLQNLGQGPELLIRYENEEAVDDSQLPKDRFSAERLKGVDSTLKIQPAELGDSAVYLCASSRQGEVYNEQFFGPGTRLTVL.

This chain uses TRBV4-3 with TRBJ2-1; weak D call: TRBD1 (6 bases). The germline CDR1 and CDR2 sequences are LGHNA and YSLEER. The CDR3 sequence is 13 residues long. V lost 6 bases and J lost 9, with 15 bases in between. The CDR3 is CASRFGGGGEQFF. CDR3 DNA sequence: TGCGCCAGCAGGTTTGGGGGCGGTGGTGAGCAGTTCTTC.

The rearrangement uses TRBV11-2 and TRBJ1-1; unclear D gene. Trimming pared 8 bases from V and 4 bases from J, leaving 8 bases between. The CDR3 contains 11 residues. Germline CDR1 and CDR2: SGHAT and FQNNGV. CDR3 bases: TGTGCCAGCGGGTCGAGCACTGAAGCTTTCTTT. It encodes CASGSSTEAFF.

J is TRBJ1-1 and V is TRBV5-1, with 8 bases identical to TRBD1. J gave up 5 bases and V 5 bases, and 8 bases lay outside the gene matches. CDR1 SGHRS and CDR2 YFSETQ come from the germline V gene. CDR3 length: 14 amino acids. This CDR3 reads CASRSGTGGTEAFF. The CDR3 DNA follows: TGCGCCAGCAGATCCGGGACAGGCGGGACTGAAGCTTTCTTT. Using reference TRBV5-1 and TRBJ1-1 for the parts outside the CDR3, the full variable domain is KAGVTQTPRYLIKTRGQQVTLSCSPISGHRSVSWYQQTPGQGLQFLFEYFSETQRNKGNFPGRFSGRQFSNSRSEMNVSTLELGDSALYLCASRSGTGGTEAFFGQGTRLTVV.

J is TRBJ2-1 and V is TRBV27, with 11 bases that match TRBD2. From germline, CDR1 is MNHEY and CDR2 SMNVEV (reference sequence). This CDR3 comprises 14 residues. V was clipped by 6 bases and J by 6 bases; unmatched bases: 4. The CDR3 region has the DNA TGTGCCAGCAGAAGAACTAGCGGGAGCAATGAGCAGTTCTTC. Protein sequence: CASRRTSGSNEQFF.

This chain connects TRBV10-3 to TRBJ2-5; TRBD2 aligns across 13 bases. The CDR3 sequence is 16 residues long. Germline loops: CDR1 ENHRY, CDR2 SYGVKD. V shed 4 bases, J shed 5 bases, and the junction held 7 bases outside the gene matches. CDR3 sequence: CAISAQGLAGPETQYF. CDR3 in DNA: TGTGCCATCAGTGCGCAGGGACTAGCGGGACCGGAGACCCAGTACTTC.

In the case of this clone: One end of the junction does not line up with germline, which may come from a read error. Other DNA sequences in this sample translate to the same CDR3. The V call is TRBV7-2, the J call TRBJ1-6; D remains unclear. This CDR3 region has 13 residues. Germline V gives CDR1 SGHTA, CDR2 FQGNSA. For the CDR3, the DNA is TGTGCCAGCAGCCCCTCCTACAATTCACCCCTCCACTTT. Translation gives CASSPSYNSPLHF.

The V call is TRBV11-2, the J call TRBJ2-3; 10 bases are a match to TRBD2. The CDR3 spans 15 residues. V shed 5 bases, J shed 4 bases, and the junction held 6 bases outside the gene matches. CDR1 and CDR2 from the germline V gene are SGHAT and FQNNGV. CDR3 sequence: CASSPTGTSADTQYF. The CDR3 DNA reads TGTGCCAGCAGCCCAACCGGGACTAGCGCAGATACGCAGTATTTT.

This clone was observed once. The chain is built from TRBV2 and TRBJ2-3, with unresolved D. Trimming pared 6 bases from V and 6 bases from J, leaving 13 bases between. The CDR3 sequence is 13 residues long. Germline-derived CDR1 and CDR2 are SNHLY and FYNNEI. The DNA of the CDR3 is TGTGCCAGCAGCCAAGGACCAGTGGATACGCAGTATTTT. This translates into CASSQGPVDTQYF.

The chain couples TRBV15 to TRBJ1-2; 7 bases match TRBD1. With 8 bases clipped from V and 6 bases from J, the junction kept 15 bases outside the gene matches. This CDR3 comprises 15 residues. Germline CDR1 LNHNV, CDR2 YYDKDF (reference sequence). The CDR3 DNA is TGTGCCACCTGGGAGGGGGCTATGCCATCCGATGGCTACACCTTC. This gives the protein CATWEGAMPSDGYTF.

The DNA for the CDR3 is TGCGCCAGCAGCTTGAGGTGGCAGGGAGACGGCTACACCTTC. This sequence encodes CASSLRWQGDGYTF. This sequence joins TRBV5-1 and TRBJ1-2, with a weak D call TRBD1 (5 bases). V was shortened by 1 base and J by 8 bases, with 15 bases between the two germline ends. The CDR3 contains 14 residues. Germline CDR1 is SGHRS and CDR2 is YFSETQ.

Regarding this clone: A read error may produce the germline difference seen at one junction end. The chain carries TRBV18 and TRBJ2-6; D possibly corresponds to TRBD2 (5 bases). The CDR3 is made up of 17 amino acids. CDR1 and CDR2 from the germline V gene are KGHSH and LQKENI. CDR3 sequence (DNA): TGTGCCAGCTCCCCACAGCGGCCTGTCTCTGGGGCCAACGTCCTGACTTTC. Translation gives CASSPQRPVSGANVLTF.

The CDR3 region has the DNA TGTGCCAGCAGCCTGAAATCACCCCAAGAGACCCAGTACTTC. Amino acids: CASSLKSPQETQYF. This rearrangement joins TRBV7-6 to TRBJ2-5; D gene ambiguous. Germline V gives CDR1 SGHVS, CDR2 FNYEAQ. This CDR3 spans 14 amino acids. V lost 5 bases, J lost 1 base, and 11 bases lay in between.